Listed below are T cell receptor beta chains from one sample, sequenced in a study of blood T cell repertoires in COVID-19. The method was immunoSEQ multiplex PCR; TCRdb's version includes in-frame clones alone and lacks a portion of them. The data contain 25,000 to 30,000 clones, 90% to 95% of them seen just once; the ten biggest clones take up 0.75% to 0.85%. Sequenced: peripheral blood. All receptors come from a woman in her seventies with COVID-19, enrolled during active disease. Both conserved end residues are part of each CDR3. The D gene is left open where the match is weak.

j_call v_call d_call cdr3_aa
TRBJ2-3 TRBV19 - CASSYTTGRISTDTQYF
TRBJ1-1 TRBV9 - CASSPRAGLNTEAFF
TRBJ1-3 TRBV3-1/TRBV3-2 - CASSGRVSGNTIYF
TRBJ1-1 TRBV6-5 TRBD1 CASSLGQGTEAFF
TRBJ2-3 TRBV28 - CASRRTAWVTDTQYF
TRBJ1-5 TRBV7-2 - CASKAGTSNQPQHF
TRBJ2-3 TRBV24-1 - CATSDSSTPTDTQYF
TRBJ2-3 TRBV19 TRBD2 CASSRAGGPPGTDTQYF
TRBJ2-1 TRBV19 TRBD2 CASRGGSSYNEQFF
TRBJ2-5 TRBV19 TRBD2 CASRETSGTGETQYF
TRBJ2-5 TRBV29-1 - CSVEPAGGKETQYF
TRBJ2-1 TRBV7-8 - CASSKRTVGNGNEQFF
TRBJ1-2 TRBV28 TRBD1 CASSSGQEAAYTF
TRBJ1-4 TRBV27 - CASGRGSEKLFF
TRBJ2-1 TRBV27 TRBD2 CASSNVRGLAGDEQFF
TRBJ2-6 TRBV7-3 - CASSSTGVSGANVLTF
TRBJ1-6 TRBV28 TRBD1 CASSLAGGPYNSPLHF
TRBJ2-5 TRBV6-6 TRBD2 CASRGGSPETQYF
TRBJ2-7 TRBV7-2 TRBD2 CASSDPLAGGPYEQYF
TRBJ1-1 TRBV28 TRBD1 CASSLAVDRVRGVNTEAFF
TRBJ2-7 TRBV21-1 - CASSNGESSYEQYF
TRBJ1-2 TRBV6-5 TRBD1 CASSYRGQSYGYTF
TRBJ1-1 TRBV18 - CASSPELFKTEAFF
TRBJ1-1 TRBV7-9 - CASSLVVATEAFF
TRBJ2-2 TRBV11-2 - CASSRERGAVRRTGELFF
TRBJ2-1 TRBV7-3 TRBD2 CASSLGSSGNNEQFF
TRBJ2-3 TRBV10-3 TRBD1 CAIRSVSGQGSDTQYF
TRBJ2-2 TRBV10-3 TRBD2 CAISSLPGLAGGPTGELFF
TRBJ1-2 TRBV5-1 - CASSLAAGADGYTF
TRBJ2-6 TRBV30 - CALGRAGANVLTF
TRBJ2-1 TRBV20-1 - CSASQDINEQFF
TRBJ2-3 TRBV2 TRBD2 CASSYPGLEIPDTQYF
TRBJ1-2 TRBV28 TRBD1 CASGNFGTGAAFYGYTF
TRBJ2-5 TRBV19 - CASSPTVAETQYF
TRBJ1-5 TRBV19 TRBD1 CASSIHGQGQPQHF
TRBJ2-1 TRBV27 TRBD2 CASGKGLAGTNEQFF
TRBJ1-2 TRBV24-1 - CATSDNVAPSLYGYTF
TRBJ1-4 TRBV7-8 TRBD1 CATRQGEEKLFF
TRBJ2-3 TRBV28 - CASSSGLFTDTQYF
TRBJ2-1 TRBV12-3/TRBV12-4 - CASSRNGYEQFF
TRBJ2-2 TRBV9 - CASSDWNTGELFF
TRBJ2-2 TRBV29-1 - CSVLGQSNTGELFF
TRBJ2-1 TRBV2 - CASSELVGLFSGEQFF